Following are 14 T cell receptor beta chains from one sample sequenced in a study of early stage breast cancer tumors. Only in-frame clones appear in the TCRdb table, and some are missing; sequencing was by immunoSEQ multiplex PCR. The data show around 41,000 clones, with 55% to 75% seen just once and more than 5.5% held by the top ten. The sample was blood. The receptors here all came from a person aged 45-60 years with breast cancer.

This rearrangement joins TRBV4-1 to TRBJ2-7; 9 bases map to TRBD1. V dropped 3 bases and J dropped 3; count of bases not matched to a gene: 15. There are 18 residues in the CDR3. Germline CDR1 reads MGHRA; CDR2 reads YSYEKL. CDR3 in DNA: TGCGCCAGCAGCCATACTAAATACACCGGGACAGGGTACTACGAGCAGTACTTC. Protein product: CASSHTKYTGTGYYEQYF.

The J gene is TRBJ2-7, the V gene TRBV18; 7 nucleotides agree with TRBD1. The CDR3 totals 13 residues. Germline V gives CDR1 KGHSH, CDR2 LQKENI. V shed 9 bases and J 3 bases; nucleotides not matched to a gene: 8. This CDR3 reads CASQQDRHYEQYF. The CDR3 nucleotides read TGTGCCAGTCAACAGGACAGGCACTACGAGCAGTACTTC.

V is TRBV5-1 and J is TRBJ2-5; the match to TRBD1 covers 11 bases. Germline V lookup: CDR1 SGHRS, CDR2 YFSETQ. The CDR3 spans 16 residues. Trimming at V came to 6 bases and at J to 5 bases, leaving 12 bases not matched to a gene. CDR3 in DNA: TGCGCCAGCAATGGAAGGACAGGGGGCACGGGGGAGACCCAGTACTTC. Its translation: CASNGRTGGTGETQYF.

CDR3 residues: CASSYRGRGTDTQYF. CDR3 DNA sequence: TGTGCCAGCAGTTACCGGGGGAGAGGCACAGATACGCAGTATTTT. The V gene is TRBV6-5, the J gene TRBJ2-3; a possible D gene is TRBD2 (6 bases). This CDR3 region has 15 residues. V was trimmed by 2 bases and J by 1 base, leaving 10 bases between them. Per the germline V gene, CDR1 is MNHEY and CDR2 is SVGAGI.

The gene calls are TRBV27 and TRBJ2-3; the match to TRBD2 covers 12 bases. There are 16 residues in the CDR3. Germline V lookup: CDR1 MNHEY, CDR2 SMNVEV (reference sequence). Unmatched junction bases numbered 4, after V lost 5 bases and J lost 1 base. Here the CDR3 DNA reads TGTGCCAGCAGTCCCCGACTAGCGGGAGGCACAGATACGCAGTATTTT. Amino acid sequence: CASSPRLAGGTDTQYF.

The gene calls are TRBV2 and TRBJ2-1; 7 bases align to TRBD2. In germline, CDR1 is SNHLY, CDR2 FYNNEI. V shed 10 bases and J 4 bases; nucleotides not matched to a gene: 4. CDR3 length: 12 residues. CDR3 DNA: TGTGCCACCCGGACTAGGTACAATGAGCAGTTCTTC. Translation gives CATRTRYNEQFF.

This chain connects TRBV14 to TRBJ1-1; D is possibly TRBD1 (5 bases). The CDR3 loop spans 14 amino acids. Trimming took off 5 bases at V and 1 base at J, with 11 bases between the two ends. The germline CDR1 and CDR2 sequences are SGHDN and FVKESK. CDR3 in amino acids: CASSSRGGNTEAFF. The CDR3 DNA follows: TGTGCCAGCAGCTCTCGGGGGGGGAACACTGAAGCTTTCTTT. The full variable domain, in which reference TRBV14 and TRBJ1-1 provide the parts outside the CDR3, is EAGVTQFPSHSVIEKGQTVTLRCDPISGHDNLYWYRRVMGKEIKFLLHFVKESKQDESGMPNNRFLAERTGGTYSTLKVQPAELEDSGVYFCASSSRGGNTEAFFGQGTRLTVV.

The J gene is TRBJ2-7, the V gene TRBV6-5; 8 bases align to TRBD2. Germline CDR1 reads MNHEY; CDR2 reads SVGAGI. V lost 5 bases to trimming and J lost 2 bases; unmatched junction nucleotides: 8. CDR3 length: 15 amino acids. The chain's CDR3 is CASSHEAGVAYEQYF. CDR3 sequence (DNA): TGTGCCAGCAGTCATGAAGCGGGAGTGGCCTACGAGCAGTACTTC.

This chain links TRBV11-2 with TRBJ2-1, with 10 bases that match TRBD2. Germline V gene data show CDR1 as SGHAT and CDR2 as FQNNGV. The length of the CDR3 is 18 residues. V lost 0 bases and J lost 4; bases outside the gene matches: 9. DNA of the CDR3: TGTGCCAGCAGCTTAGATCTGGGTAGCGGGAGGATTTACAATGAGCAGTTCTTC. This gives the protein CASSLDLGSGRIYNEQFF.

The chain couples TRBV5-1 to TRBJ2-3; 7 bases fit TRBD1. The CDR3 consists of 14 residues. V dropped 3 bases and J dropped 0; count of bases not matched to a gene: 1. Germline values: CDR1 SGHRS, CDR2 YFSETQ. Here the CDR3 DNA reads TGCGCCAGCAGCTGGGACAGCAGCACAGATACGCAGTATTTT. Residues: CASSWDSSTDTQYF.

Here the CDR3 reads CASSTPGKANYGYTF. The CDR3, as DNA: TGTGCCAGCAGCACGCCGGGGAAAGCTAACTATGGCTACACCTTC. The genes are TRBV5-6 and TRBJ1-2; D uncertain. V lost 4 bases and J lost 0, with 13 bases in between. The CDR3 has 15 amino acids. Germline loops: CDR1 SGHDT, CDR2 YYEEEE.

The CDR3 bases are TGCGCCAGCAGCCAAGATATTGCGATCCGGGACAGGGGGCGGAGGCAGTACGTC. It encodes CASSQDIAIRDRGRRQYV. This rearrangement joins TRBV4-3 to TRBJ2-7; 12 nucleotides agree with TRBD1. The CDR3 contains 18 residues. CDR1 is LGHNA and CDR2 is YSLEER in the germline V gene. After removal of 0 bases from V and 9 bases from J, the junction contained 15 bases not matched to a gene.

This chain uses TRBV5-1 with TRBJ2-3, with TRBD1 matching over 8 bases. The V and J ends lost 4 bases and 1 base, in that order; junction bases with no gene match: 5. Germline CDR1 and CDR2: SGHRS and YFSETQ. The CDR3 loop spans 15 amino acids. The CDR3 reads CASSLGQVRTDTQYF. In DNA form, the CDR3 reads TGCGCCAGCAGCCTGGGACAGGTGCGCACAGATACGCAGTATTTT. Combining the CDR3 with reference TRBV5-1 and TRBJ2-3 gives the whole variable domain KAGVTQTPRYLIKTRGQQVTLSCSPISGHRSVSWYQQTPGQGLQFLFEYFSETQRNKGNFPGRFSGRQFSNSRSEMNVSTLELGDSALYLCASSLGQVRTDTQYFGPGTRLTVL.

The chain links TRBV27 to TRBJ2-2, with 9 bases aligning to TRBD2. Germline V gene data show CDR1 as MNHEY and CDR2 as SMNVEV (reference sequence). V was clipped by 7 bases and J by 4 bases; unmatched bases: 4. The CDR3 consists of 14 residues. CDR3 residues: CASKGAGGTGELFF. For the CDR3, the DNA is TGTGCCAGCAAAGGAGCGGGAGGCACCGGGGAGCTGTTTTTT.